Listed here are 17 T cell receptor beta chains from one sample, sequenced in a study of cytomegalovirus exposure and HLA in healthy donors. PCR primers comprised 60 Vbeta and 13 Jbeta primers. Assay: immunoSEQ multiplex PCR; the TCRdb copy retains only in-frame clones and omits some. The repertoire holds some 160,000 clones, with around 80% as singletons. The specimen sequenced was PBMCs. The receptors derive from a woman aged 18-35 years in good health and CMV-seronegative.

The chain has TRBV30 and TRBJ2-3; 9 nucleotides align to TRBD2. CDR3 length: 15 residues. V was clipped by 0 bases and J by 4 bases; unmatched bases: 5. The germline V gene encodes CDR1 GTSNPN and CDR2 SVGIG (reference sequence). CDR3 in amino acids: CAWSVQAGGSDTQYF. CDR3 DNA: TGTGCCTGGAGTGTACAAGCGGGGGGTTCAGATACGCAGTATTTT.

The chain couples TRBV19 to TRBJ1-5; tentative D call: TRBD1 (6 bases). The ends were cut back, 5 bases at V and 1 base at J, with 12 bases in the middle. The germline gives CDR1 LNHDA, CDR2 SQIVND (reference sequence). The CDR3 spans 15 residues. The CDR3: CASSQTGGSNQPQHF. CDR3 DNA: TGTGCCAGTAGTCAGACAGGCGGAAGCAATCAGCCCCAGCATTTT.

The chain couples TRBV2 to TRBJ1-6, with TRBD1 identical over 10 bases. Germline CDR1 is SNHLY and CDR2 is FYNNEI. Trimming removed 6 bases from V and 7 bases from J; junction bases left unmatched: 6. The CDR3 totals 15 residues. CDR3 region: CASRRDRGLNSPLHF. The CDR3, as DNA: TGTGCCAGCAGACGGGACAGGGGTCTCAATTCACCCCTCCACTTT.

CDR3 nucleotide sequence: TGCGCCAGCAGCCAGGGAAGACAGGTAGGGACTGAAGCTTTCTTT. Amino acid sequence: CASSQGRQVGTEAFF. The chain is built from TRBV4-1 and TRBJ1-1; D is possibly TRBD1 (6 bases). Looked up from germline, CDR1 is MGHRA and CDR2 is YSYEKL. Between the trimmed V and J ends, which lost 3 bases and 5 bases, there was a span of 16 bases. The CDR3 is 15 amino acids.

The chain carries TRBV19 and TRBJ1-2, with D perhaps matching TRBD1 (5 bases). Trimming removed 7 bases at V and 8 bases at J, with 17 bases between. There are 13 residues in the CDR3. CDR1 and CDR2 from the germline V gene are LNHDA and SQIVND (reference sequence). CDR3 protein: CASKGRPYGGYTF. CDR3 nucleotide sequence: TGTGCCAGTAAGGGGCGCCCGTATGGAGGCTACACCTTC.

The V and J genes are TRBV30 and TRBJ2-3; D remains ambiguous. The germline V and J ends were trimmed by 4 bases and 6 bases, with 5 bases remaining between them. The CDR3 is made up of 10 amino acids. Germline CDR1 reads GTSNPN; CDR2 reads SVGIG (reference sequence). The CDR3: CAWTGDTQYF. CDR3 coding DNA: TGTGCCTGGACCGGGGATACGCAGTATTTT.

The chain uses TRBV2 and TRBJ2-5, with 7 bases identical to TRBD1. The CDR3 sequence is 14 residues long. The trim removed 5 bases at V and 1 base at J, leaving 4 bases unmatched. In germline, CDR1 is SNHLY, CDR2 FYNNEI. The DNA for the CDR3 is TGTGCCAGCAGTCTAGGGGGCGCCCAAGAGACCCAGTACTTC. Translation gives CASSLGGAQETQYF. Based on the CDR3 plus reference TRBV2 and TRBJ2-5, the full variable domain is EPEVTQTPSHQVTQMGQEVILRCVPISNHLYFYWYRQILGQKVEFLVSFYNNEISEKSEIFDDQFSVERPDGSNFTLKIRSTKLEDSAMYFCASSLGGAQETQYFGPGTRLLVL.

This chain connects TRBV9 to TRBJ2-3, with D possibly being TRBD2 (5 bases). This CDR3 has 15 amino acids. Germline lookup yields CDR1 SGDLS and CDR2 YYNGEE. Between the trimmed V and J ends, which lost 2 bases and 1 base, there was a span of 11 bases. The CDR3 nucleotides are TGTGCCAGCAGCGTGAGGTACGGGGGCACAGATACGCAGTATTTT. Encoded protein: CASSVRYGGTDTQYF.

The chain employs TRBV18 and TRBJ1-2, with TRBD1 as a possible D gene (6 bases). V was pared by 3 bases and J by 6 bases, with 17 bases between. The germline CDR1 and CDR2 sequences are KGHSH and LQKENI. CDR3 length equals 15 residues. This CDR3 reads CASSPSSQGINGYTF. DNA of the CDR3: TGTGCCAGCTCACCCTCCTCACAGGGAATAAATGGCTACACCTTC. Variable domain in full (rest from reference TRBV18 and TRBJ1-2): NAGVMQNPRHLVRRRGQEARLRCSPMKGHSHVYWYRQLPEEGLKFMVYLQKENIIDESGMPKERFSAEFPKEGPSILRIQQVVRGDSAAYFCASSPSSQGINGYTFGSGTRLTVV.

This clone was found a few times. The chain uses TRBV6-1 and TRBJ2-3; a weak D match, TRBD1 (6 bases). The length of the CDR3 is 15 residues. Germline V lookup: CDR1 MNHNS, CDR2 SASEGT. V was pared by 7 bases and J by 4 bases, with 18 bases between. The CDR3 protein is CASTEWGLGADTQYF. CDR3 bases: TGTGCCAGCACCGAGTGGGGGCTCGGCGCAGATACGCAGTATTTT.

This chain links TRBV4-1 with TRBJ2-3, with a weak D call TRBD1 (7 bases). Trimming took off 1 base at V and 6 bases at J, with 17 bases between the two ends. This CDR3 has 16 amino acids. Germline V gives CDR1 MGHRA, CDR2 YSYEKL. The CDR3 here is CASSQGRGRAEDTQYF. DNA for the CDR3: TGCGCCAGCAGCCAAGGGAGGGGGCGCGCGGAGGATACGCAGTATTTT.

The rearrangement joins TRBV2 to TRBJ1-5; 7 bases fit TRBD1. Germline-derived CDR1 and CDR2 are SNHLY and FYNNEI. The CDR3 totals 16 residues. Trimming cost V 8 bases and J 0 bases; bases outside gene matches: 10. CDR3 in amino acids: CASELPGQPSNQPQHF. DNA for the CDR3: TGTGCCAGCGAATTGCCGGGACAGCCTAGCAATCAGCCCCAGCATTTT.

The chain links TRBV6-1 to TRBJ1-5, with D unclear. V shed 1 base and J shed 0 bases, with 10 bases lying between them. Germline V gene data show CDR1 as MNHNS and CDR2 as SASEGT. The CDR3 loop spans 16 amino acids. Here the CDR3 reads CASSEVAETSNQPQHF. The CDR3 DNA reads TGTGCCAGCAGTGAAGTGGCGGAGACTAGCAATCAGCCCCAGCATTTT.

The CDR3 DNA is TGTGCCAGCAGCCCCCTTTCCCGAGAGGGGACCCAGTACTTC. Protein product: CASSPLSREGTQYF. The chain employs TRBV6-1 and TRBJ2-5; the D gene is possibly TRBD2 (5 bases). V lost 6 bases, J lost 7 bases, and 18 bases lay in between. The CDR3 loop spans 14 amino acids. Per germline, CDR1 MNHNS and CDR2 SASEGT.

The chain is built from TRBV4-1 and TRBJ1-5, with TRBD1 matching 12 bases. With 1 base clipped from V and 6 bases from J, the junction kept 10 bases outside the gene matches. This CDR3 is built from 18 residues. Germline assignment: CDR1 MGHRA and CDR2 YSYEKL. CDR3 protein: CASSQVPGQGARGQPQHF. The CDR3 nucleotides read TGCGCCAGCAGCCAAGTTCCGGGACAGGGGGCGCGGGGTCAGCCCCAGCATTTT.

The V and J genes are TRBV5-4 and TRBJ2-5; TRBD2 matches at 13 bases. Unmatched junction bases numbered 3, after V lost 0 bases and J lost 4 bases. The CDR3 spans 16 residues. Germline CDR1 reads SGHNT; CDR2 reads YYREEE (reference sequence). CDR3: CASSLGGTSGTETQYF. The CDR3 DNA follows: TGTGCCAGCAGCTTGGGAGGGACTAGCGGGACAGAGACCCAGTACTTC.

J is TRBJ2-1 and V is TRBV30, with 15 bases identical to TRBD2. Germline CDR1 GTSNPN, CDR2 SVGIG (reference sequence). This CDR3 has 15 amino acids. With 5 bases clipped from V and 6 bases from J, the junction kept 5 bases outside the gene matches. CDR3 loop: CAWRTSGGASNEQFF. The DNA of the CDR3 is TGTGCCTGGCGGACTAGCGGGGGGGCCTCCAATGAGCAGTTCTTC. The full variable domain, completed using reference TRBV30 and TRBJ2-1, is SQTIHQWPATLVQPVGSPLSLECTVEGTSNPNLYWYRQAAGRGLQLLFYSVGIGQISSEVPQNLSASRPQDRQFILSSKKLLLSDSGFYLCAWRTSGGASNEQFFGPGTRLTVL.